The clone carrying this T cell receptor (beta chain) was picked up a small number of times. Its antigen is not known. From germline, CDR1 is KGHDR and CDR2 SFDVKD. The CDR3 has 16 residues. V shed 3 bases and J 4 bases; nucleotides not matched to a gene: 8. The library protocol tagged individual cDNA molecules with unique molecular identifiers. TCRdb itself ran the 5' RACE reads through MiXCR, one entry per CDR3 protein. The sample carries tens of thousands of distinct CDR3 sequences, about 5% recorded once. This specimen belongs to a study of early T cells in non-severe SARS-CoV-2 infection. The study's findings and limits: Matches to VDJdb favored anti-spike CD8 responses and missed private and CD4 specificities.

Sequencing was performed on whole blood. This TCR was sampled from an adult who was a healthcare worker with PCR-confirmed SARS-CoV-2 infection or an uninfected control (not recorded which). The V call is TRBV24-1, the J call TRBJ2-3, with 8 bases lining up with TRBD2. Here the CDR3 DNA reads TGTGCCACCAGTGATCCCGGACTAGCCGGGGCAGATACGCAGTATTTT. This encodes CATSDPGLAGADTQYF.